Following are 16 T cell receptor beta chains from one sample sequenced in a study of blood T cell repertoires in COVID-19. The table came from immunoSEQ multiplex PCR; TCRdb's copy has only in-frame clones and leaves some out. The repertoire includes 250,000 to 300,000 clones, approximately 87% of them detected once, and approximately 12% sits in the top ten. Sequencing used peripheral blood. These receptors originate from a woman in her twenties or thirties with COVID-19, enrolled during active disease.

V and J are TRBV3-1 (or the pseudogene TRBV3-2) and TRBJ2-5; 11 bases are shared with TRBD2. The CDR3 has 16 amino acids. With 5 bases clipped from V and 4 bases from J, the junction kept 9 bases outside the gene matches. CDR1 is LGHDT, CDR2 YNNKEL, per germline (reference sequence). Here the CDR3 reads CASSKRTSGGGETQYF. CDR3 DNA: TGTGCCAGCAGCAAAAGAACTAGCGGGGGAGGAGAGACCCAGTACTTC.

The gene calls are TRBV5-4 and TRBJ1-2; 9 nucleotides line up with TRBD1. V trimming: 0 bases; J trimming: 7 bases; junction bases outside the gene matches: 4. The CDR3 has 14 residues. Looked up from germline, CDR1 is SGHNT and CDR2 is YYREEE (reference sequence). The CDR3 sequence is CASSLGGTGFGYTF. CDR3 coding DNA: TGTGCCAGCAGCTTGGGAGGGACAGGGTTTGGCTACACCTTC. The full variable domain, rest sourced from reference TRBV5-4 and TRBJ1-2, is ETGVTQSPTHLIKTRGQQVTLRCSSQSGHNTVSWYQQALGQGPQFIFQYYREEENGRGNFPPRFSGLQFPNYSSELNVNALELDDSALYLCASSLGGTGFGYTFGSGTRLTVV.

The rearrangement joins TRBV28 to TRBJ2-3, with 8 bases aligning to TRBD1. The CDR3 sequence is 16 residues long. The germline V gene encodes CDR1 MDHEN and CDR2 SYDVKM. After removal of 1 base from V and 2 bases from J, the junction contained 5 bases not matched to a gene. The CDR3 sequence is CASSLLDRVVTDTQYF. CDR3 sequence (DNA): TGTGCCAGCAGTTTATTGGACAGGGTGGTCACAGATACGCAGTATTTT.

The chain couples TRBV9 to TRBJ2-3; D perhaps matches TRBD1 (6 bases). Germline V CDR1 and CDR2: SGDLS, YYNGEE. Trimming removed 3 bases from V and 3 bases from J, with 17 bases in between. This CDR3 has 16 amino acids. DNA of the CDR3: TGTGCCAGCAGCGCAGTCCCAGGGGTGGGGACAGATACGCAGTATTTT. Its protein product is CASSAVPGVGTDTQYF.

In its sample, this clone was seen a few times. The rearrangement joins TRBV6-6 to TRBJ1-1; TRBD1 aligns across 8 bases. The V and J ends lost 6 bases and 1 base, in that order; junction bases with no gene match: 10. CDR1 is MNHNY and CDR2 is SVGAGI in the germline V gene (reference sequence). CDR3 length equals 16 residues. The CDR3 bases are TGTGCCAGCAGAGGACAGGGAGTGTGGGAGAACACTGAAGCTTTCTTT. Residues: CASRGQGVWENTEAFF.

This clone was observed a handful of times. The chain has TRBV27 and TRBJ2-7, with 8 positions matching TRBD1. J gave up 4 bases and V 7 bases, and 15 bases lay outside the gene matches. The CDR3 is 16 residues long. Germline V lookup: CDR1 MNHEY, CDR2 SMNVEV (reference sequence). CDR3 sequence: CASNSGGRTGRYEQYF. CDR3 sequence (DNA): TGTGCCAGCAACTCCGGAGGGAGGACAGGGAGGTACGAGCAGTACTTC.

This clone was seen more than once but under ten times. The rearrangement uses TRBV6-6 and TRBJ1-6; tentative D call: TRBD1 (6 bases). Germline CDR1 and CDR2: MNHNY and SVGAGI (reference sequence). This CDR3 contains 16 residues. The germline V and J ends were trimmed by 6 bases and 10 bases, with 22 bases remaining between them. This CDR3 is CASSPSGGAGKSPLHF. The DNA for the CDR3 is TGTGCCAGCAGCCCCTCGGGGGGCGCAGGGAAATCACCCCTCCACTTT.

This sequence joins TRBV5-1 and TRBJ2-2; 9 positions agree with TRBD1. The germline gives CDR1 SGHRS, CDR2 YFSETQ. The ends lost 8 bases at V and 0 bases at J; junction bases unmatched: 5. The CDR3 has 15 residues. CDR3 sequence: CASRQGGTNTGELFF. The DNA for the CDR3 is TGCGCCAGTCGACAGGGGGGAACGAACACCGGGGAGCTGTTTTTT.

V gene TRBV7-2 combines with J gene TRBJ1-6; possibly TRBD1 for D (5 bases). Trimming shortened V by 5 bases and J by 10 bases, and 15 bases separated the two germline ends. There are 14 residues in the CDR3. Germline values: CDR1 SGHTA, CDR2 FQGNSA. The CDR3 here is CASSPWQGESPLHF. CDR3 nucleotides: TGTGCCAGCAGCCCTTGGCAGGGCGAGTCACCCCTCCACTTT.

This rearrangement joins TRBV6-5 to TRBJ2-2, with D perhaps matching TRBD1 (5 bases). This CDR3 comprises 15 residues. Germline V gene data show CDR1 as MNHEY and CDR2 as SVGAGI. V lost 4 bases and J lost 0, with 9 bases in between. For the CDR3, the DNA is TGTGCCAGCAGTTCGACAGTGACGAACACCGGGGAGCTGTTTTTT. It codes for CASSSTVTNTGELFF.

This chain links TRBV10-3 with TRBJ2-7; 8 bases map to TRBD1. Germline V gene sequence: CDR1 ENHRY, CDR2 SYGVKD. V was clipped by 10 bases and J by 2 bases; unmatched bases: 7. This CDR3 has 13 residues. CDR3 nucleotides: TGTGCCAGCTCCGGGACAGGCACCTACGAGCAGTACTTC. Translated, it gives CASSGTGTYEQYF.

V is TRBV10-1 and J is TRBJ2-2, with no clear D. V dropped 6 bases and J dropped 1 base, with 6 bases sitting between them. The germline gives CDR1 WNHNN, CDR2 SYGVQD (reference sequence). This CDR3 has 13 residues. The CDR3 bases are TGCGCCAGCAGCGGTAGGAACACCGGGGAGCTGTTTTTT. It yields the protein CASSGRNTGELFF.

A single count supports this clone. This chain uses TRBV9 with TRBJ2-3; no reliable D call. The CDR3 is 17 residues long. Trimming removed 0 bases at V and 0 bases at J, with 14 bases between. Per germline, CDR1 SGDLS and CDR2 YYNGEE. CDR3 nucleotide sequence: TGTGCCAGCAGCGTAGGTTTGAACACTAAGAGCACAGATACGCAGTATTTT. Translating gives CASSVGLNTKSTDTQYF. Looking up the rest from reference TRBV9 and TRBJ2-3 gives the full variable domain: DSGVTQTPKHLITATGQRVTLRCSPRSGDLSVYWYQQSLDQGLQFLIQYYNGEERAKGNILERFSAQQFPDLHSELNLSSLELGDSALYFCASSVGLNTKSTDTQYFGPGTRLTVL.

The chain employs TRBV18 and TRBJ2-3; D is unresolved. The CDR3 has 13 residues. V dropped 11 bases and J dropped 0 bases, with 12 bases sitting between them. Germline loops: CDR1 KGHSH, CDR2 LQKENI. The CDR3 here is CAARGLSTDTQYF. CDR3 in DNA: TGTGCCGCCAGAGGCCTTAGCACAGATACGCAGTATTTT.

The chain recombines TRBV24-1 with TRBJ2-3; 8 bases are a match to TRBD2. The CDR3 runs to 16 residues. Trimming removed 3 bases from V and 2 bases from J; junction bases left unmatched: 6. The V gene's germline CDR1 is KGHDR and CDR2 SFDVKD. The CDR3 DNA sequence: TGTGCCACCAGTGATCCCAGCGGGGGAGCCACAGATACGCAGTATTTT. This gives the protein CATSDPSGGATDTQYF.

The chain employs TRBV6-5 and TRBJ1-2, with 8 bases matching TRBD1. The CDR3 is made up of 15 amino acids. V gave up 6 bases and J gave up 2 bases; unmatched junction bases: 8. CDR1 is MNHEY, CDR2 SVGAGI, per germline. The CDR3: CASRAGTGGNYGYTF. CDR3 nucleotides: TGTGCCAGCAGAGCCGGGACAGGAGGGAACTATGGCTACACCTTC.